This is a list of T cell receptor beta chains from one sample in a study of blood T cell repertoires in COVID-19. The assay was immunoSEQ multiplex PCR, and TCRdb's table has in-frame clones only and misses some. The table lists around 110,000 clones, 83% of them singletons. The sample consisted of peripheral blood. The receptors shown here come from a man younger than 45 with acute or convalescent COVID-19. Both conserved end residues are part of each CDR3. A D gene is named only where the DNA matches it firmly. The size entry is marked missing in some rows and otherwise reads once, few, many or a size class.

>TRBJ1-2|once|TRBV19|NA
CASSIGAGASYGYTF
TGTGCCAGTAGTATAGGGGCAGGCGCTTCCTATGGCTACACCTTC
>TRBJ1-4|NA|TRBV6-1|NA
CASSEAIQGWEKLFF
TGTGCCAGCAGTGAAGCGATACAGGGTTGGGAAAAACTGTTTTTT
>TRBJ2-7|NA|TRBV18|TRBD1
CASSPGDRRDYEQYF
TGTGCCAGCTCACCCGGGGACAGGCGCGACTACGAGCAGTACTTC
>TRBJ1-6|NA|TRBV18|TRBD1
CASSPFETGGADSPLHF
TGTGCCAGCTCACCCTTCGAGACAGGGGGCGCGGATTCACCCCTCCACTTT
>TRBJ1-1|NA|TRBV12-3/TRBV12-4|NA
CASSSLTEAFF
TGTGCCAGCAGCTCCCTTACTGAAGCTTTCTTT
>TRBJ1-2|NA|TRBV9|NA
CASSVNEGRGAYGYTF
TGTGCCAGCAGCGTAAATGAGGGGCGGGGCGCCTATGGCTACACCTTC
>TRBJ1-1|NA|TRBV6-5|NA
CASSYGGAEAFF
TGTGCCAGCAGTTATGGCGGGGCTGAAGCTTTCTTT
>TRBJ1-4|NA|TRBV9|TRBD1
CASSVEGGWNEKLFF
TGTGCCAGCAGCGTAGAAGGGGGCTGGAATGAAAAACTGTTTTTT
>TRBJ2-7|few|TRBV15|TRBD2
CATSRERGGYYEQYF
TGTGCCACCAGCAGAGAGCGGGGGGGCTACTACGAGCAGTACTTC
>TRBJ2-2|NA|TRBV6-6|TRBD1
CASSHPAEGAGDIGELFF
TGTGCCAGCAGTCACCCCGCCGAGGGGGCGGGCGATATCGGGGAGCTGTTTTTT
>TRBJ2-1|few|TRBV2|NA
CASVSGRSSYNEQFF
TGTGCCAGCGTTAGCGGCAGAAGCTCCTACAATGAGCAGTTCTTC
>TRBJ2-3|once|TRBV3-1/TRBV3-2|TRBD1
CASSLQTGSQYF
TGTGCCAGCAGCTTACAGACAGGGTCGCAGTATTTT
>TRBJ1-4|NA|TRBV6-5|NA
CASILDRGQEKLFF
NA
>TRBJ1-1|NA|TRBV6-5|TRBD1
CASSSTGGTNTEAFF
TGTGCCAGCAGTTCGACAGGGGGCACGAACACTGAAGCTTTCTTT
>TRBJ2-7|NA|TRBV2|TRBD2
CASSVLGGTTGEQYF
TGTGCCAGCAGTGTACTCGGGGGGACGACGGGTGAGCAGTACTTC
>TRBJ2-1|NA|TRBV6-4|TRBD2
CASSELAGGYNEQFF
TGTGCCAGCAGTGAACTAGCGGGAGGGTACAATGAGCAGTTCTTC
>TRBJ1-1|NA|TRBV7-2|TRBD1
CASSPGTGVSEAFF
TGTGCCAGCAGCCCTGGGACAGGGGTCTCTGAAGCTTTCTTT
>TRBJ2-3|NA|TRBV6-2/TRBV6-3|TRBD2
CASSRRLAGGTDTQYF
TGTGCCAGCAGCCGCCGACTAGCGGGGGGCACAGATACGCAGTATTTT
>TRBJ1-2|NA|TRBV30|TRBD1
CAWTGGKYGYTF
TGTGCCTGGACAGGGGGCAAGTATGGCTACACCTTC
>TRBJ1-2|NA|TRBV30|TRBD1
CAASWTGYGYTF
TGTGCCGCGTCCTGGACAGGGTATGGCTACACCTTC
>TRBJ2-6|NA|TRBV24-1|TRBD2
CATSDFVGREVGANVLTF
TGTGCCACCAGTGATTTTGTAGGGAGGGAGGTGGGGGCCAACGTCCTGACTTTC
>TRBJ1-4|many|TRBV9|TRBD1
CASSVGTGDEKLFF
TGTGCCAGCAGCGTAGGGACAGGGGATGAAAAACTGTTTTTT
>TRBJ1-1|NA|TRBV9|NA
CASSENRAGWTEAFF
TGTGCCAGCAGCGAAAATAGGGCAGGGTGGACTGAAGCTTTCTTT
>TRBJ1-2|NA|TRBV4-1|NA
CASSQEGTNYGYTF
TGCGCCAGCAGCCAAGAGGGCACAAACTATGGCTACACCTTC
>TRBJ2-1|few|TRBV6-5|TRBD1
CASSYSLGTGPNEQFF
TGTGCCAGCAGTTACTCCCTTGGGACAGGCCCCAATGAGCAGTTCTTC
>TRBJ1-5|NA|TRBV19|NA
CASSMMSGGAGQPQHF
TGTGCCAGTAGTATGATGTCGGGGGGCGCGGGGCAGCCCCAGCATTTT
>TRBJ2-1|NA|TRBV6-2/TRBV6-3|TRBD2
CASSNGPWTSGRYNEQFF
TGTGCCAGCAGTAATGGACCATGGACTAGCGGGAGGTACAATGAGCAGTTCTTC
>TRBJ1-1|NA|TRBV7-9|NA
CASSPTYEAFF
TGTGCCAGCAGCCCCACATACGAAGCTTTCTTT
>TRBJ1-2|NA|TRBV5-6|TRBD1
CASQGGQVYGYTF
TGTGCCAGCCAGGGGGGACAAGTCTATGGCTACACCTTC
>TRBJ1-2|NA|TRBV10-3|TRBD1
CASGQGRNYGYTF
TGTGCCAGCGGACAGGGCCGGAACTATGGCTACACCTTC
>TRBJ1-3|NA|TRBV5-4|TRBD1
CASSRTGANSGNTIYF
TGTGCCAGCAGCAGAACAGGGGCCAACTCTGGAAACACCATATATTTT